Reported below is one TCR beta chain. Its antigen is not identified. Together with a sample-barcoded 5' primer, a J-beta primer mix was included in a second PCR lasting roughly 6 to 12 cycles. One entry per CDR3 protein results from TCRdb running MiXCR on the 5' RACE reads. The sample contains fewer than 950,000 distinct CDR3 sequences, around 34% of which appear only once. This entry belongs to a study of blood T cells in healthy people across ages. Notes on the study in general: The fall in TCR beta diversity per million T cells was roughly linear with age.

Germline V gene sequence: CDR1 SGHTA, CDR2 FQGNSA. The V and J ends lost 5 bases and 3 bases, in that order; junction bases with no gene match: 6. CDR3 length: 15 amino acids. The sequencing sample was made of blood. This clonotype originated in a man aged 18 to 30 in good health. The chain uses TRBV7-2 and TRBJ1-2; 10 bases align to TRBD1. The CDR3 sequence is CASSDRGQVYYGYTF. The DNA of the CDR3 is TGTGCCAGCAGCGACAGGGGGCAGGTGTACTATGGCTACACCTTC.